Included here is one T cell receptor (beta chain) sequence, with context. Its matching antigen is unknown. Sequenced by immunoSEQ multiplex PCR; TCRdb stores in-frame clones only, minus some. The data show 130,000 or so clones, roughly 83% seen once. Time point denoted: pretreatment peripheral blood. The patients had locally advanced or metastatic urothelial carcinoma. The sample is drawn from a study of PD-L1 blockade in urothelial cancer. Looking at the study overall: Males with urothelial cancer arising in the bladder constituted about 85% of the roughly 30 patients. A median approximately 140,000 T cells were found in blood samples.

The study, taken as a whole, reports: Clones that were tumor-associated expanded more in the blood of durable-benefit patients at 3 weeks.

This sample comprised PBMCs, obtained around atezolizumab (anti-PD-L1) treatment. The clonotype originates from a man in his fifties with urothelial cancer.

CDR3 DNA: TGTGCCAGTAGTACCGGGACAGGGGGGACCGGGGAGCTGTTTTTT. It translates to CASSTGTGGTGELFF. V is TRBV19 and J is TRBJ2-2, with TRBD1 identical over 11 bases. The CDR3 covers 15 residues. Germline V CDR1 and CDR2: LNHDA, SQIVND (reference sequence). The trim removed 4 bases at V and 5 bases at J, leaving 3 bases unmatched.